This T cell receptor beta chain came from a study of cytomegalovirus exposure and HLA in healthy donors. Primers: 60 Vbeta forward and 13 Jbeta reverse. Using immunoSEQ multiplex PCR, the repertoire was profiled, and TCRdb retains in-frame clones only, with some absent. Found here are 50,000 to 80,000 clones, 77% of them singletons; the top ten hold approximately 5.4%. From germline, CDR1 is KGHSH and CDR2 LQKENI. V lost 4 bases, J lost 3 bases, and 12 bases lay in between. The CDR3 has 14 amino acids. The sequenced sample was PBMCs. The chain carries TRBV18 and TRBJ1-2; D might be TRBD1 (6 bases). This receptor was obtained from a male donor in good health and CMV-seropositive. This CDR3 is CASSQTGNDYGYTF. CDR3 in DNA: TGTGCCAGCTCACAAACAGGGAACGACTATGGCTACACCTTC.